Below are 20 T cell receptor beta chains sequenced from a single sample in a study of graft-versus-host responses after intestinal transplantation. These TCRs are of unknown antigen specificity. Here immunoSEQ multiplex PCR was the method, and the copy in TCRdb shows in-frame clones only, minus some. Among roughly 100,000 clones listed, more than 85% were seen once. Sequences were derived from unstimulated CD4+ T cells sorted from spleen or lymph node cells, sampled before intestinal transplant. Source of these receptors: a human donor who received an intestinal transplant.

The rearrangement links TRBV6-6 to TRBJ2-7; D is undetermined. Trimming took 8 bases from V and 4 from J, leaving 15 bases between them. CDR3 length: 13 amino acids. Per the germline V gene, CDR1 is MNHNY and CDR2 is SVGAGI (reference sequence). The CDR3 sequence is CASRGHLGYEQYF. CDR3 nucleotides: TGTGCCAGCCGAGGTCACCTGGGGTACGAGCAGTACTTC.

This clone has a handful of counts. V and J are TRBV6-6 and TRBJ2-7, with D tentatively TRBD2 (5 bases). The CDR3 has 13 residues. Trimming took 7 bases from V and 7 from J, leaving 17 bases between them. Germline V CDR1 and CDR2: MNHNY, SVGAGI (reference sequence). CDR3 region: CASTYEGIREQYF. The CDR3, as DNA: TGTGCCAGCACCTACGAGGGAATCAGGGAGCAGTACTTC.

This rearrangement joins TRBV6-1 to TRBJ2-7; 14 nucleotides align to TRBD2. V shed 1 base, J shed 2 bases, and the junction held 10 bases outside the gene matches. The CDR3 totals 19 residues. Germline V gene lookup returns CDR1 MNHNS and CDR2 SASEGT. CDR3 nucleotides: TGTGCCAGCAGTGAAGACTATTCCGGGACTAGCGGGGGCGCCTACGAGCAGTACTTC. It is translated as CASSEDYSGTSGGAYEQYF.

The V gene is TRBV5-1, the J gene TRBJ2-7; TRBD1 matches at 12 bases. The germline V gene has CDR1 SGHRS and CDR2 YFSETQ. This CDR3 has 15 residues. V dropped 4 bases and J dropped 6; count of bases not matched to a gene: 8. CDR3 protein: CASSPPGTGGREQYF. In DNA, the CDR3 is TGCGCCAGCAGCCCACCCGGGACAGGGGGCCGCGAGCAGTACTTC.

This clone was picked up a small number of times. In DNA form, the CDR3 reads TGTGCCAGCAGCAAGGGCGGGACAACTAATGAAAAACTGTTTTTT. This encodes CASSKGGTTNEKLFF. The V and J genes are TRBV5-4 and TRBJ1-4; D unresolved. Germline lookup yields CDR1 SGHNT and CDR2 YYREEE (reference sequence). The V gene lost 4 bases and the J gene lost 0 bases, with 10 bases spanning the gap. CDR3 length: 15 amino acids.

This clone was detected only a few times. The chain couples TRBV7-6 to TRBJ1-3; 8 bases are shared with TRBD1. The CDR3 length is 15 residues. Unmatched junction bases numbered 5, after V lost 3 bases and J lost 4 bases. The germline CDR1 and CDR2 sequences are SGHVS and FNYEAQ. The CDR3 sequence: CASSLQGASGNTIYF. CDR3 nucleotide sequence: TGTGCCAGCAGCTTGCAGGGGGCCTCGGGAAACACCATATATTTT.

CDR3 in amino acids: CASSTHPVVFNQPQHF. CDR3 in DNA: TGTGCCAGTAGTACCCACCCGGTTGTTTTCAATCAGCCCCAGCATTTT. The V and J genes are TRBV19 and TRBJ1-5; no firm D call. Trimming left V 4 bases short and J 3 bases short, with 16 bases between. The CDR3 extends over 16 amino acids. Germline values: CDR1 LNHDA, CDR2 SQIVND (reference sequence).

The CDR3 region is CASSLAGRRRETQYF. CDR3 nucleotide sequence: TGTGCCAGCAGTTTGGCGGGCAGGAGGAGGGAGACCCAGTACTTC. The rearrangement links TRBV27 to TRBJ2-5; weak D call: TRBD2 (5 bases). Germline loops: CDR1 MNHEY, CDR2 SMNVEV (reference sequence). The CDR3 runs to 15 residues. Trimming took 3 bases from V and 5 from J, leaving 16 bases between them.

This clone was recorded once. The chain is built from TRBV7-9 and TRBJ2-3, with D possibly TRBD2 on 6 matching bases. V was pared by 5 bases and J by 1 base, with 13 bases between. Per the germline V gene, CDR1 is SEHNR and CDR2 is FQNEAQ (reference sequence). This CDR3 region has 15 residues. CDR3 region: CASSLDLARTDTQYF. The CDR3 DNA reads TGTGCCAGCAGCCTGGACCTAGCGCGCACAGATACGCAGTATTTT.

This clone has just a few counts. J is TRBJ2-3 and V is TRBV5-4; TRBD2 matches at 13 bases. V lost 4 bases, J lost 8 bases, and 4 bases stayed unmatched. The length of the CDR3 is 14 residues. Germline CDR1 reads SGHNT; CDR2 reads YYREEE (reference sequence). CDR3 sequence reads: CASSGTSGIVTQYF. Written as DNA, the CDR3 is TGTGCCAGCAGCGGGACTAGCGGGATCGTTACGCAGTATTTT.

The rearrangement joins TRBV5-1 to TRBJ1-2; possible D gene TRBD1, 5 bases. Trimming removed 4 bases at V and 2 bases at J, with 15 bases between. Germline V lookup: CDR1 SGHRS, CDR2 YFSETQ. The CDR3 runs to 15 residues. The CDR3 DNA reads TGCGCCAGCAGCCCCGCCCGGGGCCTAAACTATGGCTACACCTTC. It codes for CASSPARGLNYGYTF.

The chain carries TRBV7-2 and TRBJ2-1; TRBD1 or TRBD2 may be the D gene (6 bases each). Deletions cut 5 bases from V and 4 bases from J, with 15 bases between. Germline V gives CDR1 SGHTA, CDR2 FQGNSA. The CDR3 covers 15 residues. The CDR3 loop is CASSPPRGAYNEQFF. DNA for the CDR3: TGTGCCAGCAGCCCGCCTAGGGGGGCTTACAATGAGCAGTTCTTC.

The V call is TRBV20-1, the J call TRBJ2-7; D gene ambiguous. The CDR3 loop spans 11 amino acids. The germline V gene has CDR1 DFQATT and CDR2 SNEGSKA (reference sequence). Trimming pared 6 bases from V and 3 bases from J, leaving 9 bases between. The CDR3 region is CSAGGYYEQYF. The CDR3 DNA follows: TGCAGTGCGGGCGGATACTACGAGCAGTACTTC.

This clone was seen only a few times. V usage is TRBV7-9 and J usage is TRBJ1-6; D unresolved. The CDR3 runs to 14 residues. The V and J ends lost 5 bases and 8 bases respectively, with 13 bases between them. In germline, CDR1 is SEHNR, CDR2 FQNEAQ (reference sequence). The CDR3 nucleotides are TGTGCCAGCAGCCAAACCCGGAACGATTCACCCCTCCACTTT. It yields the protein CASSQTRNDSPLHF.

V and J are TRBV11-1 and TRBJ2-7; D is perhaps TRBD2 (5 bases). The CDR3 is made up of 14 amino acids. The germline CDR1 and CDR2 sequences are SGHAT and FQDESV (reference sequence). The germline V and J ends were trimmed by 1 base and 2 bases, with 9 bases remaining between them. CDR3 DNA sequence: TGTGCCAGCAGCTTAGTTCACGGGACCTACGAGCAGTACTTC. It codes for CASSLVHGTYEQYF.

The chain carries TRBV28 and TRBJ2-3, with D perhaps TRBD1 or TRBD2 (6 bases each). V was shortened by 7 bases and J by 8 bases, with 16 bases between the two germline ends. Germline values: CDR1 MDHEN, CDR2 SYDVKM. The CDR3 has 13 amino acids. In DNA form, the CDR3 reads TGTGCCAGCACCACCCCGGGGGCACGTACGCAGTATTTT. It specifies CASTTPGARTQYF. Based on the CDR3 plus reference TRBV28 and TRBJ2-3, the full variable domain is DVKVTQSSRYLVKRTGEKVFLECVQDMDHENMFWYRQDPGLGLRLIYFSYDVKMKEKGDIPEGYSVSREKKERFSLILESASTNQTSMYLCASTTPGARTQYFGPGTRLTVL.

The J gene is TRBJ2-7, the V gene TRBV5-1, with TRBD1 matching 7 bases. This CDR3 is 14 amino acids long. The germline gives CDR1 SGHRS, CDR2 YFSETQ. The V segment lost 3 bases and the J segment 6 bases; nucleotides outside the gene matches: 9. CDR3 DNA sequence: TGCGCCAGCAGCTCAACAGGGGACCGTCCCGAGCAGTACTTC. Encoded protein: CASSSTGDRPEQYF.

This clone was counted a single time. The gene calls are TRBV5-1 and TRBJ2-7; 8 bases line up with TRBD1. The ends lost 4 bases at V and 6 bases at J; junction bases unmatched: 9. Germline CDR1 and CDR2: SGHRS and YFSETQ. This CDR3 comprises 14 residues. The CDR3 here is CASSPDRERSEQYF. The CDR3 DNA sequence: TGCGCCAGCAGCCCGGACAGGGAACGGAGCGAGCAGTACTTC.

This chain joins TRBV2 and TRBJ1-3; D call uncertain. The CDR3 loop spans 15 amino acids. Germline CDR1 and CDR2: SNHLY and FYNNEI. The V gene lost 7 bases and the J gene lost 0 bases, with 13 bases spanning the gap. CDR3 region: CASIMGVSSGNTIYF. The CDR3 nucleotides are TGTGCCAGCATCATGGGAGTGAGCTCTGGAAACACCATATATTTT. Complete variable domain (other parts from reference TRBV2 and TRBJ1-3): EPEVTQTPSHQVTQMGQEVILRCVPISNHLYFYWYRQILGQKVEFLVSFYNNEISEKSEIFDDQFSVERPDGSNFTLKIRSTKLEDSAMYFCASIMGVSSGNTIYFGEGSWLTVV.

The V and J genes are TRBV7-9 and TRBJ1-2; 10 bases agree with TRBD1. CDR1 is SEHNR, CDR2 FQNEAQ, per germline (reference sequence). The CDR3 is 16 residues long. The V and J ends lost 5 bases and 6 bases, in that order; junction bases with no gene match: 12. CDR3 nucleotides: TGTGCCAGCAGCCTGACAGGGGGCGCGTATCGGAATGGCTACACCTTC. Translated, it gives CASSLTGGAYRNGYTF.